This TCR beta chain is drawn from a study of T cells in women clearing cervical HPV infection. Looking at the study overall: Case blood drawn at lesion detection; control blood after infection cleared. Case blood was drawn a median about 160 days after lesion detection.

As regards this clone: Its cognate antigen is unknown.

Overall study findings and caveats: Repertoire richness, not evenness, was significantly elevated in CIN3+ cases versus controls. It is unknown whether associations predate infection; no effector/memory or HPV-specific sorting.

Produced via immunoSEQ multiplex PCR; TCRdb's table is partial and in-frame only. The table lists 20,000 or so clones, with 3% to 4% in the top ten. Material: blood buffy coat. This TCR was recovered from a woman between 18 and 70 years old with a cervical HPV16 infection that either progressed to CIN3+ or cleared (not recorded which).

CDR3 residues: CASSQTPSQGSGNTIYF. The sequenced part of the CDR3 DNA is TGTGCCAGCTCACAGACCCCCAGTCAGGGATCTGGAAACACC. This rearrangement joins TRBV18 to TRBJ1-3; weak D call: TRBD1 (5 bases). The CDR3 is cut off 3 residues early in the read; its end comes from the germline J gene. Looked up from germline, CDR1 is KGHSH and CDR2 is LQKENI. The V end was cut by 4 bases, the J end by 1 base, with 17 bases between. The CDR3 extends over 17 amino acids. The whole variable domain, remainder taken from reference TRBV18 and TRBJ1-3, is NAGVMQNPRHLVRRRGQEARLRCSPMKGHSHVYWYRQLPEEGLKFMVYLQKENIIDESGMPKERFSAEFPKEGPSILRIQQVVRGDSAAYFCASSQTPSQGSGNTIYFGEGSWLTVV.